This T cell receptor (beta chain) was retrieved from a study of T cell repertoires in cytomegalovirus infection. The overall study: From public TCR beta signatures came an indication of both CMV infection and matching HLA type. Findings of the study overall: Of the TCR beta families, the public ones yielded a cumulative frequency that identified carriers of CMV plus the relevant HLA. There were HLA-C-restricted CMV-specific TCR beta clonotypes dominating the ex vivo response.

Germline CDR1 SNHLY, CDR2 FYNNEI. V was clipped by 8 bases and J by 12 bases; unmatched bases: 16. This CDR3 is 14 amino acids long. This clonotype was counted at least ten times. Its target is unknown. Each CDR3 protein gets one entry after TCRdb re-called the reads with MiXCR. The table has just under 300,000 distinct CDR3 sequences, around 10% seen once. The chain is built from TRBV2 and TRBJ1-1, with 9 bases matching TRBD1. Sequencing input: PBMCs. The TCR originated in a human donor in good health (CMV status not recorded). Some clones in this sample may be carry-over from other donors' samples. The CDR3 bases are TGTGCCAGCGGAATGACCGACAGGGGGATAATAACTTTCTTT. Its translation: CASGMTDRGIITFF.